This T cell receptor (beta chain) was sequenced for a study of read filtering for tumor transcriptome and immune sequencing. Study-wide background: Fewer than 10 patients were R-ISS I, 16 were R-ISS II, about seven were R-ISS III. Whole-transcriptome libraries were prepared after DNase treatment. Study-level points and caveats: About four fifths of IR-seq clonotypes had one read, totaling roughly 3.5% of reads; RNA-seq: about 69% and 49%.

Every patient had bone marrow sampled while the disease was active. This library used around 0.4 ug RNA and molecular barcoded adaptors spanning alpha/delta and beta/gamma chains. TCRdb called the reads again in MiXCR, with one record for every CDR3 protein. The table shows 100,000 to 150,000 distinct CDR3 sequences, with 10% to 15% occurring only once. In this sample, this clonotype turned up many times. Its antigen is unidentified. The sequenced sample was a population of CD138-negative cells sorted from bone marrow. This TCR derives from a donor at least 40 years old with multiple myeloma.

The CDR3 nucleotides are TGCGCCAGCAGCTTGGAGAGAGGAACAGGGATGAAGGACACTGAAGCTTTCTTT. Protein sequence: CASSLERGTGMKDTEAFF. The V gene is TRBV5-1, the J gene TRBJ1-1, with a weak D call TRBD1 (6 bases). Germline V CDR1 and CDR2: SGHRS, YFSETQ. Trimming left V 0 bases short and J 3 bases short, with 21 bases between. This CDR3 has 18 residues. Combining the CDR3 with reference TRBV5-1 and TRBJ1-1 gives the whole variable domain KAGVTQTPRYLIKTRGQQVTLSCSPISGHRSVSWYQQTPGQGLQFLFEYFSETQRNKGNFPGRFSGRQFSNSRSEMNVSTLELGDSALYLCASSLERGTGMKDTEAFFGQGTRLTVV.